The 13 T cell receptor beta chains below all came from one sample that was sequenced in a study of T cells after yellow fever vaccination (dated 2019 in TCRdb). The library was obtained by 5' RACE. The run used an Illumina HiSeq 2500. Starting from the raw public reads, TCRdb applied fastp trimming at Q25, assembled clones with MiXCR and retained in-frame beta chains. When rows share a CDR3 protein, they turn into one entry using the most common DNA and genes. The sample data list 25,000 to 30,000 distinct CDR3 sequences, and 6.3% of these were observed just once. The ten biggest clones cover 20% to 25% of the sample. Sample treatment or condition, as interpreted from the label and publication: live attenuated yellow fever vaccine strain. The specimen comprised PBMCs, either bulk or a sorted T-cell subset (CD4+, CD8+, memory, or dextramer-sorted; not recorded which), sampled on the day of the yellow fever booster vaccination. The source is a man younger than 45 who received the YFV17D yellow fever vaccine.

The chain links TRBV5-3 to TRBJ1-6, with 8 positions matching TRBD1. TRBV5-3 is known as an ORF, though its function is uncertain. V lost 8 bases, J lost 10 bases, and 11 bases stayed unmatched. The CDR3 contains 14 residues. The CDR3 spells CARSPGQGWSPLHF. The CDR3 nucleotides read TGTGCCAGGAGCCCCGGACAGGGATGGTCACCCCTCCACTTT.

As to this clonotype: A read error may be the cause here, since a much bigger clone is one base away. The CDR3 does not close with the conserved phenylalanine or tryptophan, likely indicating a read error. V usage is TRBV20-1 and J usage is TRBJ2-5, with a tentative D call TRBD2 (5 bases). The V gene's germline CDR1 is DFQATT and CDR2 SNEGSKA (reference sequence). The CDR3 runs 13 residues. CDR3: CSAKVSGEETQYS. The CDR3 DNA sequence: TGCAGCGCGAAGGTCAGTGGGGAGGAGACCCAGTACTCC.

Many counts were recorded for this clonotype. This rearrangement joins TRBV2 to TRBJ2-1, with TRBD1 as a possible D gene (6 bases). This CDR3 contains 15 residues. V was pared by 5 bases and J by 8 bases, with 19 bases between. CDR1 is SNHLY, CDR2 FYNNEI, per germline. Here the CDR3 reads CASSLDRFFADEQFF. The CDR3 DNA is TGTGCCAGCAGTCTCGACAGGTTCTTCGCGGATGAGCAGTTCTTC.

The chain is built from TRBV11-2 and TRBJ2-1; 7 bases agree with TRBD2. The V segment lost 4 bases and the J segment 1 base; nucleotides outside the gene matches: 13. CDR3 size: 18 residues. CDR1 is SGHAT and CDR2 is FQNNGV in the germline V gene. The CDR3 sequence is CASSSHIGPGGSYNEQFF. The DNA for the CDR3 is TGTGCCAGCAGCTCCCACATAGGCCCGGGAGGTTCCTACAATGAGCAGTTCTTC. The whole variable domain, filled in from reference TRBV11-2 and TRBJ2-1, reads EAGVAQSPRYKIIEKRQSVAFWCNPISGHATLYWYQQILGQGPKLLIQFQNNGVVDDSQLPKDRFSAERLKGVDSTLKIQPAKLEDSAVYLCASSSHIGPGGSYNEQFFGPGTRLTVL.

The DNA of the CDR3 is TGCGCCAGCAGCTGGGGGGACAGGGGCCCCACTGAAGCTTTCTTT. Translating it yields CASSWGDRGPTEAFF. The chain links TRBV5-1 to TRBJ1-1, with 10 positions matching TRBD1. The CDR3 spans 15 residues. The V segment lost 3 bases and the J segment 4 bases; nucleotides outside the gene matches: 6. Germline CDR1 is SGHRS and CDR2 is YFSETQ.

This clonotype came up many times. The chain links TRBV7-2 to TRBJ2-1, with D unresolved. This CDR3 contains 15 residues. Trimming left V 2 bases short and J 4 bases short, with 12 bases between. From germline, CDR1 is SGHTA and CDR2 FQGNSA. CDR3 loop: CASSLQALKYNEQFF. The CDR3 DNA is TGTGCCAGCAGCTTACAGGCGTTGAAGTACAATGAGCAGTTCTTC.

The chain couples TRBV20-1 to TRBJ2-1; 8 positions match TRBD2. The CDR3 is made up of 17 amino acids. J gave up 3 bases and V 0 bases, and 10 bases lay outside the gene matches. The V gene's germline CDR1 is DFQATT and CDR2 SNEGSKA (reference sequence). The CDR3 loop reads CSARDHHAGGRYNEQFF. The CDR3 bases are TGCAGTGCTAGAGATCATCATGCGGGAGGCCGCTACAATGAGCAGTTCTTC.

This clonotype was recorded many times. The V call is TRBV7-6, the J call TRBJ2-1; unclear D gene. The CDR3 spans 12 residues. Trimming shortened V by 2 bases and J by 4 bases, and 3 bases separated the two germline ends. Germline V gives CDR1 SGHVS, CDR2 FNYEAQ. In DNA form, the CDR3 reads TGTGCCAGCAGCTTATATTACAATGAGCAGTTCTTC. The encoded protein is CASSLYYNEQFF.

This clonotype was seen at least ten times. V gene TRBV27 combines with J gene TRBJ2-7; D is tentatively TRBD1 or TRBD2 (5 bases each). The germline gives CDR1 MNHEY, CDR2 SMNVEV (reference sequence). Trimming cost V 1 base and J 6 bases, with 10 bases left between them. This CDR3 has 13 residues. CDR3 sequence reads: CASSLYGAAEQYF. The CDR3 DNA is TGTGCCAGCAGTTTATACGGGGCCGCCGAGCAGTACTTC.

There are many counts of this clonotype. V gene TRBV7-3 combines with J gene TRBJ1-1; the D is unclear. The CDR3 spans 13 residues. CDR1 is SGHTA and CDR2 is FQGTGA in the germline V gene. V lost 5 bases and J 1 base, leaving 8 bases between the germline ends. This chain's CDR3 is CASSRGGNTEAFF. DNA of the CDR3: TGTGCCAGCAGCCGTGGAGGGAACACTGAAGCTTTCTTT.

This clonotype has ten or more counts. Compared with germline, one end of the junction differs, possibly owing to a read error. This rearrangement joins TRBV18 to TRBJ2-1, with no clear D. Germline V gene lookup returns CDR1 KGHSH and CDR2 LQKENI. The CDR3 is 15 amino acids. The CDR3 loop reads CASSPVGHSDNEQFF. The CDR3 DNA is TGTGCCAGCTCACCAGTGGGTCACTCCGACAATGAGCAGTTCTTC.

This clonotype appeared many times. J is TRBJ1-2 and V is TRBV3-1; no reliable D call. CDR3 length equals 16 residues. The germline V and J ends were trimmed by 0 bases and 5 bases, with 16 bases remaining between them. Per the germline V gene, CDR1 is LGHDT and CDR2 is YNNKEL (reference sequence). This CDR3 reads CASSQDRVVFEYGYTF. The CDR3 region has the DNA TGTGCCAGCAGCCAAGATCGGGTAGTATTTGAATATGGCTACACCTTC.

This clonotype showed up many times. The chain employs TRBV5-5 and TRBJ2-1; 7 bases are a match to TRBD1. CDR1 and CDR2 from the germline V gene are SGHKS and YYEKEE (reference sequence). The CDR3 consists of 16 residues. Trimming took 3 bases from V and 3 from J; bases not matched to a gene: 9. The CDR3 region has the DNA TGTGCCAGCAGCTCCCTCTCGGGACAGAACTACAATGAGCAGTTCTTC. Residues: CASSSLSGQNYNEQFF.